This TCR beta chain was retrieved from a study of blood T cell repertoires in COVID-19. Study-level background: COVID-19 samples collected from the United States, Italy and Spain covered acute and convalescent phases.

Germline loops: CDR1 MNHEY, CDR2 SMNVEV (reference sequence). Unmatched junction bases numbered 3, after V lost 5 bases and J lost 13 bases. This CDR3 region has 11 residues. This clone was detected only once. Here immunoSEQ multiplex PCR was the method, and the copy in TCRdb shows in-frame clones only, minus some. The sample contains 200,000 to 250,000 clones, roughly 84% of which appear only once. The receptor was derived from a man between 25 and 39 years old with active or convalescent COVID-19. This chain uses TRBV27 with TRBJ2-1; TRBD1 aligns across 9 bases. Sequenced input: peripheral blood. The CDR3 protein is CASSGGQGQFF. CDR3 DNA sequence: TGTGCCAGCAGTGGGGGACAGGGTCAGTTCTTC.